This T cell receptor beta chain derives from a study of blood T cell repertoires in COVID-19. Looking at the study overall: The United States, Italy and Spain were the sources of the acute and convalescent COVID-19 samples.

Trimming took 2 bases from V and 5 from J, leaving 7 bases between them. The CDR3 runs to 13 residues. Germline lookup yields CDR1 SEHNR and CDR2 FQNEAQ (reference sequence). In the original workflow: It was from reference gene primer amplification that nucleated cell counts were estimated. Sequencing used immunoSEQ multiplex PCR; TCRdb keeps in-frame clones, though not all of them. Clone size and the V and J calls come from that table; the DNA yielded D and trimming. The repertoire holds about 120,000 clones, more than 70% seen once, with over 1% in the top ten. This TCR was recovered from a woman older than 75 with acute or convalescent COVID-19. Sequenced: peripheral blood. The V and J genes are TRBV7-9 and TRBJ1-5, with D hard to call. CDR3 sequence: CASSLIADQPQHF. CDR3 sequence (DNA): TGTGCCAGCAGCTTAATTGCGGATCAGCCCCAGCATTTT.